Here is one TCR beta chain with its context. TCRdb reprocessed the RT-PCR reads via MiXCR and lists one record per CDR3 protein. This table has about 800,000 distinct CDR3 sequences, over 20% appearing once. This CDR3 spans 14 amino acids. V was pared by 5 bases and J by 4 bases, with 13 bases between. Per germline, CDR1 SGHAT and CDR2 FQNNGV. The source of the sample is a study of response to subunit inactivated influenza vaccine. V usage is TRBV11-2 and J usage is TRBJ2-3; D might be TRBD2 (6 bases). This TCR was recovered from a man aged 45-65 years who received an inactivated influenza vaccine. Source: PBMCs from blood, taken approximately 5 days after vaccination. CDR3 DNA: TGTGCCAGCAGCCGACTAGTATTTCCAGATACGCAGTATTTT. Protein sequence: CASSRLVFPDTQYF.